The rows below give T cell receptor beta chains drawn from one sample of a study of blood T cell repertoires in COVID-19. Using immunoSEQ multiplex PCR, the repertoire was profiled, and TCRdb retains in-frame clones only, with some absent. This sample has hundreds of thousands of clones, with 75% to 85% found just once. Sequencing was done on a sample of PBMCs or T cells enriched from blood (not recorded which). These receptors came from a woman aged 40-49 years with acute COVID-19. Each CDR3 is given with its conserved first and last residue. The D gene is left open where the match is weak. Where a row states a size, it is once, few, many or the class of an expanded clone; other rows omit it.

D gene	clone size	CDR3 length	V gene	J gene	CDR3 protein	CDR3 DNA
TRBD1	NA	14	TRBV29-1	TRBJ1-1	CSVENGQGATEAFF	TGCAGCGTTGAAAATGGACAGGGGGCCACTGAAGCTTTCTTT
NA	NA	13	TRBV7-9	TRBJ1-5	CASSRDGNQPQHF	TGTGCCAGCAGCAGGGACGGGAATCAGCCCCAGCATTTT
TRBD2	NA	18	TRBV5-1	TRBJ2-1	CASSYTSGRLGSYNEQFF	TGCGCCAGCAGCTACACTAGCGGGAGGTTGGGCTCCTACAATGAGCAGTTCTTC
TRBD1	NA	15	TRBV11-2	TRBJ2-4	CASSLRQGPKNIQYF	TGTGCCAGCAGCTTAAGACAGGGCCCCAAAAACATTCAGTACTTC
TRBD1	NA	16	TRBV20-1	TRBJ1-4	CSASGTGGATNEKLFF	TGCAGTGCTAGTGGGACAGGGGGCGCAACTAATGAAAAACTGTTTTTT
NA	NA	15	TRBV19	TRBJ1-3	CASSKTRGSGNTIYF	TGTGCCAGTAGTAAGACAAGGGGCTCTGGAAACACCATATATTTT
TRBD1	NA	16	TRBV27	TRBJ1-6	CASRGQGAPYNSPLHF	TGTGCCAGCAGGGGACAGGGGGCTCCTTATAATTCACCCCTCCACTTT
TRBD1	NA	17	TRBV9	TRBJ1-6	CASSGSPGQGLNSPLHF	TGTGCCAGCAGCGGATCACCGGGACAGGGATTAAATTCACCCCTCCACTTT
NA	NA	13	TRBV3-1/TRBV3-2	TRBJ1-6	CASSQGQNSPLHF	TGTGCCAGCAGCCAAGGGCAGAATTCACCCCTCCACTTT
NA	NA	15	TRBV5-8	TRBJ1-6	CASSLLPVYNSPLHF	TGTGCCAGCAGCTTATTACCAGTCTATAATTCACCCCTCCACTTT
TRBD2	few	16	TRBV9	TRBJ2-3	CASSVALAGSTDTQYF	TGTGCCAGCAGCGTCGCACTAGCGGGGAGCACAGATACGCAGTATTTT
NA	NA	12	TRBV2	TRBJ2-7	CASSAGTYEQYF	TGTGCCAGCTCAGCAGGAACCTACGAGCAGTACTTC
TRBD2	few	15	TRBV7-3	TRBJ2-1	CASSLRLAGNNEQFF	TGTGCCAGCAGCTTAAGACTAGCGGGGAACAATGAGCAGTTCTTC
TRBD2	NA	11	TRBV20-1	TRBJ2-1	CSPGGQGEQFF	TGCAGTCCGGGAGGGCAGGGTGAGCAGTTCTTC
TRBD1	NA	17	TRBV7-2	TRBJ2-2	CASSLTSGTGRTGELFF	TGTGCCAGCAGCTTAACTTCCGGGACAGGGAGAACAGGGGAGCTGTTTTTT
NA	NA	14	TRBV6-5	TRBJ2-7	CASSQDDRSYEQYF	TGTGCCAGCAGTCAGGATGACAGGTCCTACGAGCAGTACTTC
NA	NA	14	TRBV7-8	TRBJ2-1	CASIRAGYPNEQFF	TGTGCCAGCATCAGGGCAGGGTATCCCAATGAGCAGTTCTTC
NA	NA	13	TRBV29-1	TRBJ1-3	CSVARDSGNTIYF	TGCAGCGTGGCCAGGGACTCTGGAAACACCATATATTTT
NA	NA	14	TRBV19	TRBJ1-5	CASSIGNRDQPQHF	TGTGCCAGTAGTATCGGGAACAGGGATCAGCCCCAGCATTTT
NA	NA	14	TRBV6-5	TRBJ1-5	CASRSGAANQPQHF	TGTGCCAGCAGGTCAGGGGCCGCCAATCAGCCCCAGCATTTT
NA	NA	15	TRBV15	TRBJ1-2	CATSGETELNYGYTF	TGTGCCACCAGCGGAGAGACAGAACTGAACTATGGCTACACCTTC
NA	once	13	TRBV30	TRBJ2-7	CAWAVGPGREQYF	TGTGCCTGGGCTGTGGGCCCTGGGCGCGAGCAGTACTTC